These 4 T cell receptor beta chains share one sample of origin, sequenced in a study of T cell responses to AZD1222 COVID-19 vaccine. TCRdb's table, derived via immunoSEQ multiplex PCR, lists solely in-frame clones and lacks some. The sample includes approximately 110,000 clones, around 82% seen only once; the top ten take approximately 6.6%. The source material was peripheral blood, sampled on day 0 of AZD1222 vaccination. The receptors were gathered from an adult in good health.

The CDR3 loop is CASSDTGNTEAFF. The CDR3 nucleotides are TGCGCCAGCAGCGATACAGGGAACACTGAAGCTTTCTTT. V and J are TRBV5-1 and TRBJ1-1; D possibly corresponds to TRBD1 (5 bases). CDR1 and CDR2 from the germline V gene are SGHRS and YFSETQ. The CDR3 spans 13 residues. V was cut by 4 bases and J by 1 base, with 8 bases left in between.

This clone turned up a few times. The chain employs TRBV5-5 and TRBJ2-2, with 14 bases lining up with TRBD2. Per the germline V gene, CDR1 is SGHKS and CDR2 is YYEKEE (reference sequence). This CDR3 has 16 residues. The junction had 7 bases not matched to a gene; V was cut back by 4 bases and J by 8 bases. The CDR3 spells CASSRGLAGDKGELFF. The CDR3 DNA sequence: TGTGCCAGCAGCAGGGGACTAGCGGGGGATAAAGGGGAGCTGTTTTTT.

In this sample, this clone turned up a few times. The chain combines TRBV7-9 with TRBJ2-5, with D possibly being TRBD1 (6 bases). CDR3 size: 14 residues. V lost 6 bases to trimming and J lost 1 base, with 12 bases between them. Germline-derived CDR1 and CDR2 are SEHNR and FQNEAQ (reference sequence). The CDR3 DNA reads as TGTGCCAGCAGAGAGGACAGAATCCAAGAGACCCAGTACTTC. This codes for CASREDRIQETQYF.

This chain links TRBV7-9 with TRBJ2-7, with D possibly TRBD2 on 7 matching bases. The CDR3 has 13 amino acids. CDR1 SEHNR and CDR2 FQNEAQ come from the germline V gene (reference sequence). Trimming pared 8 bases from V and 8 bases from J, leaving 19 bases between. This CDR3 is CASHGGGAKQQYF. The CDR3 nucleotides read TGTGCCAGCCATGGAGGGGGGGCTAAGCAGCAGTACTTC.